These 8 T cell receptor beta chains were sequenced from one sample in a study of shared clonotypes between healthy human individuals. The method was immunoSEQ multiplex PCR; TCRdb's version includes in-frame clones alone and lacks a portion of them. The repertoire consists of about 1,800,000 clones, with over 85% occurring once and the leading ten covering under 1.5%. Terminally differentiated effector memory CD45RA+ cells were excluded from the naive CD8 cells, which were CD45RO-negative and positively selected for CCR7. What was sequenced was naive CD8+ T cells sorted from blood. The source is a man aged 18 to 29 in good health.

The gene calls are TRBV6-5 and TRBJ2-2, with unresolved D. Per germline, CDR1 MNHEY and CDR2 SVGAGI. Trimming cost V 0 bases and J 7 bases, with 12 bases left between them. The CDR3 runs 15 residues. CDR3 in amino acids: CASSYSNGMSGELFF. In DNA, the CDR3 is TGTGCCAGCAGTTACTCTAACGGAATGAGCGGGGAGCTGTTTTTT.

CDR3 nucleotides: TGCGCCAGCAGCCAGCTCCCCTCAGGGGGAATGAACGAGCAGTACTTC. Its translation is CASSQLPSGGMNEQYF. The J gene is TRBJ2-7, the V gene TRBV4-1, with 7 bases aligning to TRBD1. CDR3 length equals 16 residues. CDR1 and CDR2 from the germline V gene are MGHRA and YSYEKL. V was clipped by 3 bases and J by 5 bases; unmatched bases: 13.

This clone was seen once. The V and J genes are TRBV9 and TRBJ2-7, with D maybe TRBD2 (5 bases). Germline values: CDR1 SGDLS, CDR2 YYNGEE. The V end lost 5 bases, the J end lost 2 bases, and 17 bases lay between the germline ends. This CDR3 comprises 15 residues. Here the CDR3 reads CASSKSSGVAYEQYF. As DNA, the CDR3 is TGTGCCAGCAGTAAGTCCTCCGGGGTAGCCTACGAGCAGTACTTC.

This clone has a single count. The same CDR3 also results from other DNA sequences found in this sample. The chain carries TRBV27 and TRBJ2-7, with 11 bases that match TRBD1. The V segment lost 6 bases and the J segment 4 bases; nucleotides outside the gene matches: 5. The CDR3 is 14 amino acids. The germline V gene encodes CDR1 MNHEY and CDR2 SMNVEV (reference sequence). The CDR3 sequence is CASRRTGGTYEQYF. CDR3 DNA sequence: TGTGCCAGCAGACGGACAGGGGGCACGTACGAGCAGTACTTC.

V and J are TRBV2 and TRBJ2-7, with D perhaps matching TRBD1 (5 bases). The V end lost 4 bases, the J end lost 4 bases, and 20 bases lay between the germline ends. The germline CDR1 and CDR2 sequences are SNHLY and FYNNEI. The length of the CDR3 is 16 residues. CDR3 sequence (DNA): TGTGCCAGCAGTGGAGACAGCAGTATGCCTTCGTACGAGCAGTACTTC. This codes for CASSGDSSMPSYEQYF.

This clone has a single count. This sample includes further DNA sequences coding for the same CDR3. The genes are TRBV7-9 and TRBJ2-7; D may be TRBD1 (6 bases). The CDR3 runs to 12 residues. V gave up 5 bases and J gave up 7 bases, with 12 bases separating them. CDR1 is SEHNR, CDR2 FQNEAQ, per germline (reference sequence). The CDR3 protein is CASSLGQVEQYF. The DNA of the CDR3 is TGTGCCAGCAGCCTGGGACAAGTGGAGCAGTACTTC.

As for this clone: Other DNA sequences within the sample encode an identical CDR3. The chain employs TRBV19 and TRBJ2-7, with a tentative D call TRBD1 (5 bases). The CDR3 runs 13 residues. CDR1 and CDR2 (germline): LNHDA, SQIVND (reference sequence). V was clipped by 1 base and J by 4 bases, with 8 bases between them. The CDR3 nucleotides read TGTGCCAGTAGTATAGCAGGGAATTACGAGCAGTACTTC. Translated: CASSIAGNYEQYF.

The gene calls are TRBV28 and TRBJ1-4; 9 nucleotides align to TRBD1. CDR1 is MDHEN, CDR2 SYDVKM, per germline. The J segment lost 7 bases and the V segment lost 8 bases, leaving 5 bases of the junction unmatched. CDR3 length equals 13 residues. The CDR3 protein is CASVGQGFEKLFF. In DNA form, the CDR3 reads TGTGCCAGCGTCGGACAGGGGTTTGAAAAACTGTTTTTT.